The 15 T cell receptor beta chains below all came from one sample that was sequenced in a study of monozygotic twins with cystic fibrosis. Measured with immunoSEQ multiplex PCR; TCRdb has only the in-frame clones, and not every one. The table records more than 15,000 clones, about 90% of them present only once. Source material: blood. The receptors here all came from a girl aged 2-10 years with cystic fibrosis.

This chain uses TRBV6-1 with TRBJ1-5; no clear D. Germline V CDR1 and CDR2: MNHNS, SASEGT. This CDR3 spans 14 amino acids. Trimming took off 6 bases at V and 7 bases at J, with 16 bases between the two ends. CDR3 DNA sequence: TGTGCCAGCAGCTTCGACATCGGCGGACAGCCCCAGCATTTT. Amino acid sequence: CASSFDIGGQPQHF.

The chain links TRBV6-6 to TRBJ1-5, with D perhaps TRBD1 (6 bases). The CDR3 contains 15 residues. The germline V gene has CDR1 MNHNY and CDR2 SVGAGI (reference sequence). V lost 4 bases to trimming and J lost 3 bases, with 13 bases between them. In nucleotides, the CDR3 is TGTGCCAGCAGTTGGAGGGGGAGGGACAATCAGCCCCAGCATTTT. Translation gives CASSWRGRDNQPQHF.

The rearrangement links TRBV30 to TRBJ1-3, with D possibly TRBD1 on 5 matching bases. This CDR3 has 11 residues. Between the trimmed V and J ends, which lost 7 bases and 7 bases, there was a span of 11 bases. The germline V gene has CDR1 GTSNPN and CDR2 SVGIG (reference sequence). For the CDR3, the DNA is TGTGCCTTACACAGGTGGAACACCATATATTTT. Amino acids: CALHRWNTIYF. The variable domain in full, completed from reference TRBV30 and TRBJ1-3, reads SQTIHQWPATLVQPVGSPLSLECTVEGTSNPNLYWYRQAAGRGLQLLFYSVGIGQISSEVPQNLSASRPQDRQFILSSKKLLLSDSGFYLCALHRWNTIYFGEGSWLTVV.

The CDR3 sequence: CATQGTGATNTEAFF. The CDR3 region has the DNA TGTGCCACTCAGGGTACAGGGGCTACGAACACTGAAGCTTTCTTT. This rearrangement joins TRBV10-3 to TRBJ1-1; TRBD1 matches at 7 bases. In germline, CDR1 is ENHRY, CDR2 SYGVKD. This CDR3 is 15 amino acids long. Germline trimming cut 10 bases from V and 1 base from J; bases unmatched to any gene: 12.

The CDR3 DNA reads as TGTGCCAGCAGCTTAATGCACCTCAACACTGAAGCTTTCTTT. It is translated as CASSLMHLNTEAFF. The chain links TRBV13 to TRBJ1-1; D ambiguous. The V end was cut by 2 bases, the J end by 2 bases, with 9 bases between. CDR3 size: 14 residues. Germline CDR1 reads PRHDT; CDR2 reads FYEKMQ (reference sequence). Supplemented by reference TRBV13 and TRBJ1-1, the full variable domain reads AAGVIQSPRHLIKEKRETATLKCYPIPRHDTVYWYQQGPGQDPQFLISFYEKMQSDKGSIPDRFSAQQFSDYHSELNMSSLELGDSALYFCASSLMHLNTEAFFGQGTRLTVV.

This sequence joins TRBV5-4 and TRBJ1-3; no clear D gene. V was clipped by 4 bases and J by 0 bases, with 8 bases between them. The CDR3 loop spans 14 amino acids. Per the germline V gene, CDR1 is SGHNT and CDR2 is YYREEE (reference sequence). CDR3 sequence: CASSPYGSGNTIYF. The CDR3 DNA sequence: TGTGCCAGCAGCCCCTACGGCTCTGGAAACACCATATATTTT.

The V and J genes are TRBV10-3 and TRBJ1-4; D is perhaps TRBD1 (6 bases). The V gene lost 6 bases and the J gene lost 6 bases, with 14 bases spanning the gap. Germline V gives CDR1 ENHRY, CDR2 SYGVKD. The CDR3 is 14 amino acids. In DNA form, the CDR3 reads TGTGCCATCAGGAAGGGGGGGCAGGATGAAAAACTGTTTTTT. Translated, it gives CAIRKGGQDEKLFF.

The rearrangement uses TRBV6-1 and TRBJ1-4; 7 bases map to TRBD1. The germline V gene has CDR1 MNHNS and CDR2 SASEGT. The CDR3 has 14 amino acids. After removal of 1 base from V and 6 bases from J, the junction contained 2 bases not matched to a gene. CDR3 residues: CASSEGQGHEKLFF. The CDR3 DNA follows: TGTGCCAGCAGTGAAGGACAGGGACATGAAAAACTGTTTTTT.

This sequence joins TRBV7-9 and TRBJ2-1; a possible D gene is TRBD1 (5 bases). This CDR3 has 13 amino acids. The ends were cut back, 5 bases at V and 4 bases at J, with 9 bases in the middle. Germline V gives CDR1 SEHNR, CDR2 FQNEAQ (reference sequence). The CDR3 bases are TGTGCCAGCAGCCCCAGGGCTTACAATGAGCAGTTCTTC. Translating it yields CASSPRAYNEQFF.

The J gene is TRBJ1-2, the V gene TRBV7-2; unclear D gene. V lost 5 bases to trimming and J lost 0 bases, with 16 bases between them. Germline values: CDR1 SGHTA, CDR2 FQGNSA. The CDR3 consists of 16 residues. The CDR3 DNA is TGTGCCAGCAGCCCTACTCCCCCAGATGCTAACTATGGCTACACCTTC. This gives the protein CASSPTPPDANYGYTF.

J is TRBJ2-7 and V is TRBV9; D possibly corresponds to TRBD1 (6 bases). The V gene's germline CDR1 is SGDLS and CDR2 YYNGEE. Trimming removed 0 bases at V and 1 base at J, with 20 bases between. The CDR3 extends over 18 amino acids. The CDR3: CASSVEVRWTAESYEQYF. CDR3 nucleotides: TGTGCCAGCAGCGTAGAGGTGAGGTGGACAGCAGAGTCCTACGAGCAGTACTTC.

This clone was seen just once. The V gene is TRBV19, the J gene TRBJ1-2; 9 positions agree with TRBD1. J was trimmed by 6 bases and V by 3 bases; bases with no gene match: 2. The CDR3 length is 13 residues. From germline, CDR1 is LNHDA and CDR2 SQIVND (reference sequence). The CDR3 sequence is CASSIGTGHGYTF. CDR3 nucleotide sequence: TGTGCCAGTAGTATCGGGACAGGGCATGGCTACACCTTC.

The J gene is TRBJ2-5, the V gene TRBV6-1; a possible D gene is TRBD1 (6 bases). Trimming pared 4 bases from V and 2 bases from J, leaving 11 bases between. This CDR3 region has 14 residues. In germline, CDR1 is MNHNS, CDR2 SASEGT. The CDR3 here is CASSGGQPQETQYF. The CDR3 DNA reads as TGTGCCAGCAGTGGGGGACAACCTCAAGAGACCCAGTACTTC.

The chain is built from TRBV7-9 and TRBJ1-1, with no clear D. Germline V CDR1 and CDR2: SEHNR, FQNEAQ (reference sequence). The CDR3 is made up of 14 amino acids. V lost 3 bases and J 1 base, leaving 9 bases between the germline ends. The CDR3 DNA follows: TGTGCCAGCAGCTTCCAGAACACGAACACTGAAGCTTTCTTT. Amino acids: CASSFQNTNTEAFF.

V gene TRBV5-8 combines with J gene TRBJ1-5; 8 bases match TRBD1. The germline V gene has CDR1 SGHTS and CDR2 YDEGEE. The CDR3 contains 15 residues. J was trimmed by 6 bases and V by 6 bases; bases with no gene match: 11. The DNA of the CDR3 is TGTGCCAGCACCCCGACAGGGGAGAGGGGTCAGCCCCAGCATTTT. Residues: CASTPTGERGQPQHF.